This passage covers 10 T cell receptor beta chains from one sample sequenced in a study of OX40 agonist ivuxolimab in advanced cancers. The table came from immunoSEQ multiplex PCR; TCRdb's copy has only in-frame clones and leaves some out. There are some 62,000 clones in the sample; under 95% occur only once, and 0.62% lies in the top ten. Source: CD4+ or CD8+ T cells sorted from blood, taken in a trial of the OX40 agonist ivuxolimab. Receptors were obtained from an adult with an advanced solid tumor such as melanoma, head and neck, liver or kidney cancer.

The V call is TRBV5-1, the J call TRBJ1-2; 8 bases are a match to TRBD1. V trimming: 0 bases; J trimming: 4 bases; junction bases outside the gene matches: 5. This CDR3 is built from 15 residues. The V gene's germline CDR1 is SGHRS and CDR2 YFSETQ. The CDR3: CASSLEGDRTYGYTF. The CDR3 DNA sequence: TGCGCCAGCAGCTTGGAGGGGGACAGGACCTATGGCTACACCTTC.

The V gene is TRBV11-2, the J gene TRBJ2-7, with D perhaps matching TRBD2 (5 bases). Germline values: CDR1 SGHAT, CDR2 FQNNGV. CDR3 length: 13 residues. V lost 1 base, J lost 4 bases, and 8 bases lay in between. The CDR3, as DNA: TGTGCCAGCAGCTTAGTTAGGAGGTACGAGCAGTACTTC. This gives the protein CASSLVRRYEQYF.

V gene TRBV29-1 combines with J gene TRBJ2-3; D perhaps matches TRBD2 (5 bases). Per the germline V gene, CDR1 is SQVTM and CDR2 is ANQGSEA. CDR3 size: 12 residues. The germline V and J ends were trimmed by 7 bases and 3 bases, with 11 bases remaining between them. CDR3 residues: CSAEGSTDTQYF. The DNA for the CDR3 is TGCAGCGCCGAGGGTTCGACAGATACGCAGTATTTT.

The rearrangement uses TRBV28 and TRBJ2-2; TRBD1 matches at 7 bases. J gave up 5 bases and V 10 bases, and 7 bases lay outside the gene matches. The CDR3 is made up of 13 amino acids. The germline V gene encodes CDR1 MDHEN and CDR2 SYDVKM. DNA for the CDR3: TGTGCCACCTCGACAGGGTGGACCGGGGAGCTGTTTTTT. Its translation: CATSTGWTGELFF. Full variable domain (outside the CDR3, taken from reference TRBV28 and TRBJ2-2): DVKVTQSSRYLVKRTGEKVFLECVQDMDHENMFWYRQDPGLGLRLIYFSYDVKMKEKGDIPEGYSVSREKKERFSLILESASTNQTSMYLCATSTGWTGELFFGEGSRLTVL.

The V gene is TRBV29-1, the J gene TRBJ2-5; TRBD2 matches 10 bases. In germline, CDR1 is SQVTM, CDR2 ANQGSEA. The trim removed 8 bases at V and 5 bases at J, leaving 8 bases unmatched. This CDR3 is built from 13 residues. The CDR3, as DNA: TGCAGCCTAAGACTAGCGGGCGGGGAGACCCAGTACTTC. It yields the protein CSLRLAGGETQYF.

V is TRBV10-3 and J is TRBJ2-1, with D perhaps matching TRBD1 (5 bases). The length of the CDR3 is 14 residues. CDR1 ENHRY and CDR2 SYGVKD come from the germline V gene. Trimming removed 9 bases from V and 1 base from J, with 13 bases in between. The CDR3 region has the DNA TGTGCCATTTCGACAGAGCAATCCTACAATGAGCAGTTCTTC. Translated, it gives CAISTEQSYNEQFF.

The rearrangement links TRBV7-9 to TRBJ2-5; 8 positions agree with TRBD2. V was clipped by 2 bases and J by 5 bases; unmatched bases: 10. The CDR3 length is 16 residues. From germline, CDR1 is SEHNR and CDR2 FQNEAQ (reference sequence). Written as DNA, the CDR3 is TGTGCCAGCAGCTTAAGGCTACTAGCGGACAGTGAGACCCAGTACTTC. This sequence encodes CASSLRLLADSETQYF.

The V gene is TRBV20-1, the J gene TRBJ2-5, with D hard to call. The ends were cut back, 6 bases at V and 5 bases at J, with 7 bases in the middle. Per germline, CDR1 DFQATT and CDR2 SNEGSKA (reference sequence). The CDR3 is 10 residues long. The CDR3 nucleotides are TGCAGTGCCACAGAGGAGACCCAGTACTTC. Encoded protein: CSATEETQYF.

For the CDR3, the DNA is TGCAGCGTTTCGGGACAGATTAACACTGAAGCTTTCTTT. Translation: CSVSGQINTEAFF. This sequence joins TRBV29-1 and TRBJ1-1; 7 positions match TRBD1. Trimming took 5 bases from V and 2 from J; bases not matched to a gene: 5. CDR1 SQVTM and CDR2 ANQGSEA come from the germline V gene. CDR3 size: 13 residues.

By sample share, this clone is medium-sized. The rearrangement links TRBV5-4 to TRBJ2-1; 7 bases align to TRBD2. The junction had 8 bases not matched to a gene; V was cut back by 2 bases and J by 6 bases. The length of the CDR3 is 15 residues. Germline CDR1 and CDR2: SGHNT and YYREEE (reference sequence). CDR3 loop: CASSFLADSGNEQFF. CDR3 bases: TGTGCCAGCAGCTTTCTAGCGGACTCGGGCAATGAGCAGTTCTTC.